These 16 T cell receptor beta chains came from one sample sequenced in a study of OX40 agonist ivuxolimab in advanced cancers. TCRdb's table, derived via immunoSEQ multiplex PCR, lists solely in-frame clones and lacks some. The profile shows 70,000 or so clones, 80% of them singletons. Sequenced here: CD4+ or CD8+ T cells sorted from blood, sampled in a trial of the OX40 agonist ivuxolimab. Receptors were obtained from an adult with an advanced solid tumor such as melanoma, head and neck, liver or kidney cancer.

This clone appeared once. V usage is TRBV14 and J usage is TRBJ2-2, with TRBD1 matching over 8 bases. The CDR3 is 15 residues long. V was pared by 6 bases and J by 1 base, with 4 bases of the junction left unmatched. Per germline, CDR1 SGHDN and CDR2 FVKESK. In DNA form, the CDR3 reads TGTGCCAGCAGGCCCGGGACAGGGAACACCGGGGAGCTGTTTTTT. Amino acids: CASRPGTGNTGELFF.

The chain's CDR3 is CSVERGRVYNEQFF. As DNA, the CDR3 is TGCAGCGTTGAGCGTGGGAGGGTCTACAATGAGCAGTTCTTC. The gene calls are TRBV29-1 and TRBJ2-1; TRBD2 aligns across 7 bases. Trimming took 3 bases from V and 3 from J; bases not matched to a gene: 5. The CDR3 spans 14 residues. The germline gives CDR1 SQVTM, CDR2 ANQGSEA.

V gene TRBV19 combines with J gene TRBJ2-2; tentative D call: TRBD1 (7 bases). Between the trimmed V and J ends, which lost 5 bases and 4 bases, there was a span of 17 bases. Per the germline V gene, CDR1 is LNHDA and CDR2 is SQIVND (reference sequence). The CDR3 totals 16 residues. CDR3 DNA: TGTGCCAGTAGTTCATCGCGACAGGGAGGCACCGGGGAGCTGTTTTTT. Translation gives CASSSSRQGGTGELFF.

Remarks on this clone: Distinct nucleotide sequences in the sample also encode this CDR3. The chain joins TRBV27 to TRBJ2-1; 7 positions match TRBD2. The CDR3 extends over 13 amino acids. Germline CDR1 is MNHEY and CDR2 is SMNVEV (reference sequence). The V and J ends lost 6 bases and 4 bases, in that order; junction bases with no gene match: 3. The CDR3 protein is CASRASGYNEQFF. CDR3 bases: TGTGCCAGCAGGGCTAGCGGTTACAATGAGCAGTTCTTC.

In this sample, this clone turned up once. This chain links TRBV9 with TRBJ2-2, with D perhaps being TRBD1 or TRBD2 (5 bases each). Per the germline V gene, CDR1 is SGDLS and CDR2 is YYNGEE. CDR3 length: 14 amino acids. Deletions cut 4 bases from V and 4 bases from J, with 11 bases between. CDR3 nucleotide sequence: TGTGCCAGCAGCCGGGACCTGAGCACCGGGGAGCTGTTTTTT. As protein: CASSRDLSTGELFF.

The chain combines TRBV18 with TRBJ2-4; the D gene is possibly TRBD2 (6 bases). The V gene's germline CDR1 is KGHSH and CDR2 LQKENI. Trimming shortened V by 0 bases and J by 0 bases, and 12 bases separated the two germline ends. The CDR3 has 17 amino acids. The CDR3: CASSPPGGSQAKNIQYF. CDR3 DNA: TGTGCCAGCTCACCACCTGGAGGGAGCCAAGCCAAAAACATTCAGTACTTC.

This sequence joins TRBV7-8 and TRBJ2-1; the match to TRBD1 covers 10 bases. Germline CDR1 is SGHVS and CDR2 is FQNEAQ. This CDR3 is 15 amino acids long. J lost 3 bases, V lost 6 bases, and 5 bases had no gene match. The CDR3 DNA sequence: TGTGCCAGCAGTCACCGGGACAGGGGCTACAATGAGCAGTTCTTC. Protein product: CASSHRDRGYNEQFF.

This clone has just a few counts. The rearrangement links TRBV19 to TRBJ1-2, with unresolved D. The germline V gene has CDR1 LNHDA and CDR2 SQIVND (reference sequence). The CDR3 contains 13 residues. The germline V and J ends were trimmed by 5 bases and 5 bases, with 12 bases remaining between them. Here the CDR3 reads CASSYGRDYGYTF. The CDR3 bases are TGTGCCAGTAGTTACGGGAGGGATTATGGCTACACCTTC.

V gene TRBV5-6 combines with J gene TRBJ2-7, with 11 bases that match TRBD2. CDR3 length: 15 amino acids. Trimming cost V 4 bases and J 3 bases; bases outside gene matches: 6. Germline V gene sequence: CDR1 SGHDT, CDR2 YYEEEE. The chain's CDR3 is CASSLRLAGLYEQYF. The CDR3 DNA reads TGTGCCAGCAGCCTACGACTAGCGGGACTCTACGAGCAGTACTTC.

The genes are TRBV19 and TRBJ1-2; 7 bases fit TRBD1. In germline, CDR1 is LNHDA, CDR2 SQIVND (reference sequence). CDR3 length: 14 residues. V was pared by 4 bases and J by 7 bases, with 9 bases of the junction left unmatched. CDR3 in DNA: TGTGCCAGTAGTACAACCGGACAGGCCCGTGGCTACACCTTC. Translating gives CASSTTGQARGYTF.

This clone came up a few times. The DNA is omitted, as the CDR3 cannot be located on it reliably, and the CDR3 follows TCRdb's listing. The V call is TRBV21-1, the J call TRBJ2-3; TRBD1 reflects the table's D call only, with no check against the DNA. TRBV21-1 is a pseudogene. The CDR3 has 17 residues if both end residues are counted. The CDR3 protein is CASSKEEVGTGTDTQYF.

Concerning this clone itself: The junction departs from the called germline gene at one end, perhaps through a read error. The genes are TRBV7-8 and TRBJ2-5; D is tentatively TRBD1 or TRBD2 (6 bases each). The length of the CDR3 is 15 residues. Germline-derived CDR1 and CDR2 are SGHVS and FQNEAQ. This CDR3 reads CASSPGSLRGETRYF. Written as DNA, the CDR3 is TGTGCCAGCAGCCCAGGGTCATTGAGGGGGGAGACCCGGTACTTC.

The CDR3 DNA sequence: TGTGCCTGGAGTCGGGGAGGGGGTGGCTACGAGCAGTACTTC. Protein: CAWSRGGGGYEQYF. The chain links TRBV30 to TRBJ2-7; D might be TRBD2 (7 bases). Looked up from germline, CDR1 is GTSNPN and CDR2 is SVGIG (reference sequence). V lost 2 bases and J 3 bases, leaving 14 bases between the germline ends. This CDR3 has 14 amino acids.

This clone was observed a single time. The chain recombines TRBV28 with TRBJ1-5; D is unclear. CDR3 length equals 15 residues. Germline V gene data show CDR1 as MDHEN and CDR2 as SYDVKM. V lost 3 bases and J lost 2, with 11 bases in between. In DNA form, the CDR3 reads TGTGCCAGCAGTTTTACAGCTCGGGGCAATCAGCCCCAGCATTTT. Residues: CASSFTARGNQPQHF.

CDR3 residues: CASGSQIKTEAFF. CDR3 coding DNA: TGTGCCAGCGGGTCCCAGATCAAGACTGAAGCTTTCTTT. The rearrangement uses TRBV7-9 and TRBJ1-1; D ambiguous. The CDR3 is made up of 13 amino acids. Per the germline V gene, CDR1 is SEHNR and CDR2 is FQNEAQ (reference sequence). The V and J ends lost 8 bases and 5 bases respectively, with 15 bases between them.

A few counts support this clone. J is TRBJ1-6 and V is TRBV19; D unresolved. Between the trimmed V and J ends, which lost 0 bases and 7 bases, there was a span of 13 bases. The CDR3 length is 16 residues. Germline values: CDR1 LNHDA, CDR2 SQIVND (reference sequence). The CDR3 protein is CASSIEEGRWNSPLHF. CDR3 DNA sequence: TGTGCCAGTAGTATAGAGGAAGGACGGTGGAATTCACCCCTCCACTTT.